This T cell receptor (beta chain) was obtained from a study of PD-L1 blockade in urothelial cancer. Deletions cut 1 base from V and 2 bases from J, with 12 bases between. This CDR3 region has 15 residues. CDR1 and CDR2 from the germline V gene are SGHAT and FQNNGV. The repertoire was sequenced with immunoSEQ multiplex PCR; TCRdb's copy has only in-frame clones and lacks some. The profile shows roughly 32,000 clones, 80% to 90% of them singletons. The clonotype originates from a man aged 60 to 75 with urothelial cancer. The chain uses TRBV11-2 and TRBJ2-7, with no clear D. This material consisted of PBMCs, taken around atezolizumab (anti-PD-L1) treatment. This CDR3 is CASSLARIATYEQYF. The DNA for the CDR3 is TGTGCCAGCAGCTTAGCGCGAATAGCAACCTACGAGCAGTACTTC.